Listed here are 29 T cell receptor beta chains from one sample, sequenced in a study of identifying expanded T cells in peripheral blood. Data came from immunoSEQ multiplex PCR; TCRdb stores just in-frame clones and leaves some out. The sample shows under 110,000 clones, 70% to 90% of them seen only once. The sample taken for sequencing was blood. The receptors were sampled from a person aged 18 to 75 in good health.

V is TRBV28 and J is TRBJ2-2, with 7 bases lining up with TRBD2. This CDR3 is built from 15 residues. V lost 4 bases and J lost 4; bases outside the gene matches: 6. Germline assignment: CDR1 MDHEN and CDR2 SYDVKM. The DNA for the CDR3 is TGTGCCAGCAGTTCGCCGGGGGGACCCACCGGGGAGCTGTTTTTT. Translating gives CASSSPGGPTGELFF.

The chain couples TRBV6-6 to TRBJ1-6; possible D gene TRBD1, 5 bases. Looked up from germline, CDR1 is MNHNY and CDR2 is SVGAGI (reference sequence). With 0 bases removed from V and 12 bases from J, the gap between germline ends came to 15 bases. There are 15 residues in the CDR3. The CDR3 nucleotides read TGTGCCAGCAGTTACTCGAGCGGGACCTCGGGACCCCTCCACTTT. Translated, it gives CASSYSSGTSGPLHF.

Only a few counts were recorded for this clone. The CDR3 region has the DNA TGTGCCAGCACCCGGACTAGCGGGACCTCCTACGAGCAGTACTTC. Translating gives CASTRTSGTSYEQYF. V is TRBV7-2 and J is TRBJ2-7; 12 bases fit TRBD2. V trimming: 7 bases; J trimming: 0 bases; junction bases outside the gene matches: 4. The germline gives CDR1 SGHTA, CDR2 FQGNSA. This CDR3 is built from 15 residues. The full variable domain, completed using reference TRBV7-2 and TRBJ2-7, is GAGVSQSPSNKVTEKGKDVELRCDPISGHTALYWYRQSLGQGLEFLIYFQGNSAPDKSGLPSDRFSAERTGGSVSTLTIQRTQQEDSAVYLCASTRTSGTSYEQYFGPGTRLTVT.

The chain joins TRBV5-6 to TRBJ1-5, with unresolved D. This CDR3 region has 15 residues. V lost 0 bases to trimming and J lost 2 bases, with 9 bases between them. The germline V gene encodes CDR1 SGHDT and CDR2 YYEEEE. The CDR3, as DNA: TGTGCCAGCAGCTTGGGGCCCAACGGCAATCAGCCCCAGCATTTT. This sequence encodes CASSLGPNGNQPQHF.

V gene TRBV7-2 combines with J gene TRBJ2-6; weak D call: TRBD2 (5 bases). The V end lost 3 bases, the J end lost 2 bases, and 8 bases lay between the germline ends. Germline V gene data show CDR1 as SGHTA and CDR2 as FQGNSA. This CDR3 has 15 residues. The CDR3: CASSFAGAGANVLTF. The CDR3 bases are TGTGCCAGCAGCTTTGCGGGTGCTGGGGCCAACGTCCTGACTTTC.

This chain joins TRBV28 and TRBJ1-1, with 7 nucleotides matching TRBD1. There are 16 residues in the CDR3. J was trimmed by 6 bases and V by 7 bases; bases with no gene match: 17. In germline, CDR1 is MDHEN, CDR2 SYDVKM. The CDR3 bases are TGTGCCAGCATCCAGGGACTCAGGGGGGGAATCGCTGAAGCTTTCTTT. Protein sequence: CASIQGLRGGIAEAFF.

The chain combines TRBV28 with TRBJ1-2; perhaps TRBD1 as D (6 bases). This CDR3 is built from 15 residues. Trimming took off 2 bases at V and 3 bases at J, with 13 bases between the two ends. Germline CDR1 reads MDHEN; CDR2 reads SYDVKM. In DNA form, the CDR3 reads TGTGCCAGCAGTTTAGGGGGGGCGCAAGACTATGGCTACACCTTC. Protein sequence: CASSLGGAQDYGYTF.

The genes are TRBV18 and TRBJ2-5, with D perhaps TRBD1 (5 bases). Trimming cost V 3 bases and J 5 bases, with 16 bases left between them. Germline CDR1 reads KGHSH; CDR2 reads LQKENI. The CDR3 totals 15 residues. CDR3 coding DNA: TGTGCCAGCTCACCGACGACAGACGTCAGGGAGACCCAGTACTTC. This translates into CASSPTTDVRETQYF.

CDR3 in amino acids: CARVDRETYEQYF. The CDR3 coding sequence is TGTGCCAGGGTAGACAGGGAAACCTACGAGCAGTACTTC. The genes are TRBV21-1 and TRBJ2-7; TRBD1 is the table's D call, not checked against the DNA. TRBV21-1 is described as a pseudogene. The CDR3 extends over 13 amino acids.

The V call is TRBV7-8, the J call TRBJ1-1, with D hard to call. The CDR3 loop spans 13 amino acids. Trimming removed 5 bases at V and 0 bases at J, with 7 bases between. Germline CDR1 reads SGHVS; CDR2 reads FQNEAQ. CDR3 DNA sequence: TGTGCCAGCAGCGGGAAAATGAACACTGAAGCTTTCTTT. This encodes CASSGKMNTEAFF.

The chain uses TRBV7-9 and TRBJ2-7, with a possible D match to TRBD2 (5 bases). The CDR3 covers 14 residues. Germline V gene sequence: CDR1 SEHNR, CDR2 FQNEAQ (reference sequence). Trimming stripped 1 base from V and 2 bases from J, with 9 bases between. The CDR3 DNA is TGTGCCAGCAGCTTAGGCGGGCCGACCTACGAGCAGTACTTC. It translates to CASSLGGPTYEQYF.

DNA of the CDR3: TGTGCCAGCAGCTTCGAGGGAGTCGGCACTGAAGCTTTCTTT. Its protein product is CASSFEGVGTEAFF. The chain links TRBV7-9 to TRBJ1-1; no firm D call. This CDR3 spans 14 amino acids. Germline CDR1 is SEHNR and CDR2 is FQNEAQ (reference sequence). Trimming shortened V by 3 bases and J by 4 bases, and 12 bases separated the two germline ends.

V and J are TRBV14 and TRBJ1-6; D is unresolved. CDR3 size: 12 residues. Trimming left V 2 bases short and J 9 bases short, with 5 bases between. Germline CDR1 is SGHDN and CDR2 is FVKESK. In DNA, the CDR3 is TGTGCCAGCAGCCAAAACTTTTCACCCCTCCACTTT. This gives the protein CASSQNFSPLHF.

The chain is built from TRBV5-8 and TRBJ1-5, with D unclear. V lost 7 bases, J lost 6 bases, and 8 bases lay in between. CDR3 length: 11 residues. Germline lookup yields CDR1 SGHTS and CDR2 YDEGEE. The chain's CDR3 is CASGLGQPQHF. CDR3 DNA sequence: TGTGCCAGCGGTCTTGGTCAGCCCCAGCATTTT.

The V and J genes are TRBV7-2 and TRBJ1-3, with unresolved D. CDR3 length equals 17 residues. V was cut by 5 bases and J by 0 bases, with 17 bases left in between. Germline values: CDR1 SGHTA, CDR2 FQGNSA. CDR3 DNA: TGTGCCAGCAGCCTACAAAGCCGCCGGTTCTCTGGAAACACCATATATTTT. The encoded protein is CASSLQSRRFSGNTIYF.

This clone was found a few times. The V call is TRBV6-5, the J call TRBJ2-7; 11 bases are shared with TRBD2. Trimming took 5 bases from V and 7 from J; bases not matched to a gene: 10. The CDR3 sequence is 15 residues long. In germline, CDR1 is MNHEY, CDR2 SVGAGI. The DNA of the CDR3 is TGTGCCAGCAGTCAAGAACTAGCGGGGGTTAGGGAGCAGTACTTC. As protein: CASSQELAGVREQYF.

The V call is TRBV13, the J call TRBJ1-3; tentative D call: TRBD1 (6 bases). The ends were cut back, 4 bases at V and 4 bases at J, with 23 bases in the middle. The CDR3 has 18 residues. Per germline, CDR1 PRHDT and CDR2 FYEKMQ (reference sequence). CDR3 protein: CASSSDSEGDGAGNTIYF. In DNA, the CDR3 is TGTGCCAGCAGCTCGGACAGCGAGGGAGACGGCGCGGGAAACACCATATATTTT.

This chain links TRBV2 with TRBJ2-2, with no clear D. The V and J ends lost 1 base and 7 bases respectively, with 4 bases between them. This CDR3 contains 12 residues. Germline V lookup: CDR1 SNHLY, CDR2 FYNNEI. The CDR3 sequence: CASSEGIGELFF. For the CDR3, the DNA is TGTGCCAGCAGTGAAGGGATCGGGGAGCTGTTTTTT.

By share, this clone counts as medium-sized. V and J are TRBV10-3 and TRBJ2-7; possibly TRBD1 for D (5 bases). Germline lookup yields CDR1 ENHRY and CDR2 SYGVKD. The CDR3 extends over 14 amino acids. V gave up 7 bases and J gave up 0 bases, with 13 bases separating them. The CDR3 region is CAIKSGRDSYEQYF. As DNA, the CDR3 is TGTGCCATCAAGTCGGGCAGGGACTCCTACGAGCAGTACTTC.

This clone was detected once. The chain has TRBV7-9 and TRBJ2-5, with D hard to call. Trimming removed 4 bases from V and 5 bases from J, with 11 bases in between. CDR1 is SEHNR, CDR2 FQNEAQ, per germline (reference sequence). The CDR3 runs 13 residues. CDR3 DNA sequence: TGTGCCAGCAGCTCCCGTGGGGTGGAGACCCAGTACTTC. This gives the protein CASSSRGVETQYF.

A remark on this clone: At one of its ends the junction is not consistent with the germline gene, which may arise from a read error. The chain carries TRBV6-6 and TRBJ2-7, with D uncertain. CDR3 size: 14 residues. Looked up from germline, CDR1 is MNHNY and CDR2 is SVGAGI (reference sequence). CDR3 in DNA: TGTGCCAGCAGTTACGTGGGATCCTCCCACGAGCAGTACTTC. Encoded protein: CASSYVGSSHEQYF.

This clone has just one count. This chain connects TRBV19 to TRBJ2-5; the match to TRBD2 covers 7 bases. Per germline, CDR1 LNHDA and CDR2 SQIVND (reference sequence). The trim removed 10 bases at V and 5 bases at J, leaving 10 bases unmatched. The CDR3 loop spans 13 amino acids. CDR3 sequence: CATARRAGETQYF. CDR3 DNA sequence: TGTGCCACCGCGCGGAGAGCGGGGGAGACCCAGTACTTC.

In its sample, this clone was seen a few times. The rearrangement uses TRBV7-2 and TRBJ2-5; tentative D call: TRBD2 (6 bases). Trimming pared 5 bases from V and 7 bases from J, leaving 8 bases between. Germline V CDR1 and CDR2: SGHTA, FQGNSA. The CDR3 spans 11 residues. This CDR3 is CASSPEGTQYF. The CDR3 nucleotides read TGTGCCAGCAGCCCGGAGGGGACCCAGTACTTC.

V is TRBV4-3 and J is TRBJ2-7; the match to TRBD1 covers 8 bases. The trim removed 4 bases at V and 9 bases at J, leaving 14 bases unmatched. CDR1 and CDR2 from the germline V gene are LGHNA and YSLEER. The CDR3 length is 15 residues. The CDR3 is CASSLRQGPRDGQYF. The CDR3 DNA reads TGCGCCAGCAGCCTTCGACAGGGGCCTAGGGACGGGCAGTACTTC.

A single count supports this clone. The CDR3 DNA reads TGTGCCAGTAGTGACAGGGGGACAGGGGGCATCTACTATAATTCACCCCTCCACTTT. Its protein is CASSDRGTGGIYYNSPLHF. The gene calls are TRBV19 and TRBJ1-6, with 12 bases that match TRBD1. The germline V gene encodes CDR1 LNHDA and CDR2 SQIVND (reference sequence). There are 19 residues in the CDR3. After removal of 5 bases from V and 3 bases from J, the junction contained 11 bases not matched to a gene.

This rearrangement joins TRBV25-1 to TRBJ2-7; weak D call: TRBD1 (6 bases). V gave up 4 bases and J gave up 2 bases, with 12 bases separating them. The CDR3 contains 14 residues. Germline-derived CDR1 and CDR2 are MGHDK and SYGVNS. The CDR3 region is CASSVQGMPYEQYF. CDR3 in DNA: TGTGCCAGCAGTGTACAGGGTATGCCCTACGAGCAGTACTTC.

This clone was observed a few times. CDR3 sequence (DNA): TGTGCCTGGAGTTTAGGGACAGGGCGTAATGAAAAACTGTTTTTT. Amino acids: CAWSLGTGRNEKLFF. This chain connects TRBV30 to TRBJ1-4, with 9 bases lining up with TRBD1. V dropped 2 bases and J dropped 4; count of bases not matched to a gene: 5. The CDR3 covers 15 residues. In germline, CDR1 is GTSNPN, CDR2 SVGIG (reference sequence).

V is TRBV7-2 and J is TRBJ2-3, with a possible D match to TRBD2 (7 bases). CDR3 size: 15 residues. Trimming took off 5 bases at V and 3 bases at J, with 15 bases between the two ends. CDR1 is SGHTA, CDR2 FQGNSA, per germline. The CDR3 region has the DNA TGTGCCAGCAGCCTGCCGCGGGGGCCGACAGATACGCAGTATTTT. As protein: CASSLPRGPTDTQYF. The full variable domain, rest sourced from reference TRBV7-2 and TRBJ2-3, is GAGVSQSPSNKVTEKGKDVELRCDPISGHTALYWYRQSLGQGLEFLIYFQGNSAPDKSGLPSDRFSAERTGGSVSTLTIQRTQQEDSAVYLCASSLPRGPTDTQYFGPGTRLTVL.

The V and J genes are TRBV5-1 and TRBJ2-5; 8 nucleotides agree with TRBD1. After removal of 4 bases from V and 1 base from J, the junction contained 9 bases not matched to a gene. Germline loops: CDR1 SGHRS, CDR2 YFSETQ. The CDR3 runs to 16 residues. CDR3 bases: TGCGCCAGCAGCCCCCTAGGACAGGGCAGCCAAGAGACCCAGTACTTC. Amino acid sequence: CASSPLGQGSQETQYF.